This TCR beta chain is drawn from a study of cytomegalovirus exposure and HLA in healthy donors. Primers for the PCR totalled 60 Vbeta and 13 Jbeta. Libraries were prepared by immunoSEQ multiplex PCR; TCRdb keeps only in-frame clonotypes and omits some of them. The sample includes around 180,000 clones, about four fifths of them seen just once. This CDR3 comprises 14 residues. V lost 0 bases and J 2 bases, leaving 8 bases between the germline ends. Germline V gene lookup returns CDR1 MNHNS and CDR2 SASEGT. This rearrangement joins TRBV6-1 to TRBJ2-7; D gene unclear. The sequence derives from a girl aged 10-17 years in good health and CMV-seropositive. Material for sequencing was PBMCs. The CDR3, as DNA: TGTGCCAGCAGTGAAGCTGGGCAGCCCTACGAGCAGTACTTC. This codes for CASSEAGQPYEQYF.